The 27 T cell receptor beta chains listed next were all sequenced from one sample in a study of vaccination and CD4 T cells after COVID-19. What these receptors recognize is not known. Researchers used the Oncomine TCR Beta short-read assay to sequence DNA from cultured CD4+ T cells. Using its own MiXCR run on the PCR reads, TCRdb lists one record per CDR3 protein. The table includes about 13,000 distinct CDR3 sequences, less than 30% detected once. The treatment is: approximately 10-day PBMC culture with coronavirus spike peptide pools or control peptides (ViraFEST assay). Sequences were derived from CD4+ T cells from blood, cultured in vitro, sampled before SARS-CoV-2 vaccination. These receptors all come from a human donor who received a COVID-19 vaccine.

This clonotype was counted a few times. V is TRBV7-2 and J is TRBJ1-2, with D unclear. CDR1 and CDR2 from the germline V gene are SGHTA and FQGNSA. V lost 1 base, J lost 2 bases, and 17 bases lay in between. CDR3 length equals 17 residues. CDR3 sequence (DNA): TGTGCCAGCAGCTTAGAGCGCAACAGAGGCCTAAACTATGGCTACACCTTC. It is translated as CASSLERNRGLNYGYTF.

The genes are TRBV3-1 and TRBJ1-1, with D possibly being TRBD1 (5 bases). The V gene lost 4 bases and the J gene lost 1 base, with 19 bases spanning the gap. Looked up from germline, CDR1 is LGHDT and CDR2 is YNNKEL (reference sequence). The CDR3 totals 17 residues. This chain's CDR3 is CASSPPGWGPKNTEAFF. As DNA, the CDR3 is TGTGCCAGCAGCCCCCCCGGGTGGGGACCCAAGAACACTGAAGCTTTCTTT. Combining the CDR3 with reference TRBV3-1 and TRBJ1-1 gives the whole variable domain DTAVSQTPKYLVTQMGNDKSIKCEQNLGHDTMYWYKQDSKKFLKIMFSYNNKELIINETVPNRFSPKSPDKAHLNLHINSLELGDSAVYFCASSPPGWGPKNTEAFFGQGTRLTVV.

This clonotype showed up just a few times. This chain joins TRBV6-1 and TRBJ1-1; TRBD1 aligns across 7 bases. The CDR3 runs 14 residues. Trimming took 5 bases from V and 5 from J; bases not matched to a gene: 8. Germline CDR1 MNHNS, CDR2 SASEGT. DNA of the CDR3: TGTGCCAGCAGTCGTCGACTACAGGGGACTGAAGCTTTCTTT. Amino acids: CASSRRLQGTEAFF.

The V and J genes are TRBV7-2 and TRBJ2-3, with D perhaps TRBD1 or TRBD2 (5 bases each). CDR1 and CDR2 (germline): SGHTA, FQGNSA. The CDR3 runs to 13 residues. V gave up 4 bases and J gave up 8 bases, with 13 bases separating them. The DNA for the CDR3 is TGTGCCAGCAGCTCGACAGAGAGCGGTACGCAGTATTTT. This translates into CASSSTESGTQYF.

The chain uses TRBV5-5 and TRBJ2-7; the match to TRBD2 covers 7 bases. The junction had 12 bases not matched to a gene; V was cut back by 4 bases and J by 5 bases. The CDR3 spans 15 residues. CDR1 is SGHKS and CDR2 is YYEKEE in the germline V gene (reference sequence). The CDR3 spells CASSGVQRSGDEQYF. The CDR3 nucleotides are TGTGCCAGCAGCGGAGTACAGCGAAGCGGGGACGAGCAGTACTTC.

This rearrangement joins TRBV10-1 to TRBJ2-3; 8 nucleotides align to TRBD2. This CDR3 is built from 15 residues. Trimming cost V 2 bases and J 3 bases; bases outside gene matches: 4. Germline V gene data show CDR1 as WNHNN and CDR2 as SYGVQD (reference sequence). The CDR3 loop is CASSEKTSATDTQYF. DNA of the CDR3: TGCGCCAGCAGTGAGAAGACTAGCGCAACAGATACGCAGTATTTT.

This clonotype came up a few times. This chain uses TRBV6-1 with TRBJ2-5; D is undetermined. Germline V gene data show CDR1 as MNHNS and CDR2 as SASEGT. V was pared by 6 bases and J by 0 bases, with 11 bases between. The CDR3 sequence is 14 residues long. The CDR3 sequence: CASSAYTDQETQYF. The CDR3 region has the DNA TGTGCCAGCAGCGCCTACACGGACCAAGAGACCCAGTACTTC.

The J gene is TRBJ2-1, the V gene TRBV27; TRBD1 agrees at 9 bases. The CDR3 length is 15 residues. Germline V lookup: CDR1 MNHEY, CDR2 SMNVEV (reference sequence). V was clipped by 6 bases and J by 1 base; unmatched bases: 4. The DNA of the CDR3 is TGTGCCAGCAGCCGGGGACAGGGATCCTACAATGAGCAGTTCTTC. This sequence encodes CASSRGQGSYNEQFF.

The rearrangement uses TRBV2 and TRBJ1-5; D unclear. Germline V CDR1 and CDR2: SNHLY, FYNNEI. This CDR3 has 16 residues. Trimming removed 3 bases from V and 6 bases from J, with 18 bases in between. The CDR3: CASSEDRARQIQPQHF. CDR3 coding DNA: TGTGCCAGCAGTGAGGACCGGGCCCGTCAAATTCAGCCCCAGCATTTT.

This clonotype was seen a handful of times. The chain combines TRBV19 with TRBJ1-5; TRBD1 aligns across 8 bases. The length of the CDR3 is 17 residues. The germline V gene encodes CDR1 LNHDA and CDR2 SQIVND (reference sequence). With V trimmed by 2 bases and J by 0 bases, 6 bases remained unmatched. CDR3 protein: CASSIRTGPYSNQPQHF. CDR3 in DNA: TGTGCCAGTAGTATACGGACAGGGCCCTATAGCAATCAGCCCCAGCATTTT.

This clonotype appeared a few times. The chain recombines TRBV29-1 with TRBJ1-2; 9 nucleotides align to TRBD1. The V gene end was trimmed by 8 bases and the J gene end by 7 bases; junction bases not matched to a gene: 11. Germline values: CDR1 SQVTM, CDR2 ANQGSEA. The CDR3 extends over 13 amino acids. In DNA, the CDR3 is TGCAGCTGCGATTTACAGGGGGCCTCTGGCTACACCTTC. Encoded protein: CSCDLQGASGYTF.

By sample share, this clonotype is medium-sized. The V gene is TRBV6-5, the J gene TRBJ2-2; 8 nucleotides match TRBD2. Losses at the gene ends were 0 bases for V and 5 bases for J; bases not matched to a gene: 8. Germline V CDR1 and CDR2: MNHEY, SVGAGI. There are 17 residues in the CDR3. CDR3 coding DNA: TGTGCCAGCAGTTACTCGGCGCCGGGGGGGCCGACCGGGGAGCTGTTTTTT. It specifies CASSYSAPGGPTGELFF.

This clonotype has just one count. The gene calls are TRBV18 and TRBJ1-1, with a tentative D call TRBD1 (6 bases). Germline V lookup: CDR1 KGHSH, CDR2 LQKENI. Trimming took 6 bases from V and 2 from J, leaving 10 bases between them. The CDR3 extends over 13 amino acids. CDR3 bases: TGTGCCAGCTCCAGGACAGTAAACACTGAAGCTTTCTTT. This sequence encodes CASSRTVNTEAFF.

The chain employs TRBV20-1 and TRBJ2-7; 12 bases map to TRBD2. J lost 2 bases, V lost 6 bases, and 5 bases had no gene match. Germline V gene lookup returns CDR1 DFQATT and CDR2 SNEGSKA (reference sequence). The CDR3 is made up of 14 amino acids. CDR3 sequence (DNA): TGCAGTGCGTTGACTAGCGGGGGTGCCTACGAGCAGTACTTC. Its translation is CSALTSGGAYEQYF.

This chain joins TRBV7-8 and TRBJ1-1, with D possibly being TRBD1 (6 bases). Germline V gene lookup returns CDR1 SGHVS and CDR2 FQNEAQ. Trimming took 3 bases from V and 2 from J, leaving 13 bases between them. CDR3 length equals 15 residues. Written as DNA, the CDR3 is TGTGCCAGCAGCTTTTGGACAGCCTTAAACACTGAAGCTTTCTTT. Translating gives CASSFWTALNTEAFF.

V gene TRBV29-1 combines with J gene TRBJ2-2; D is ambiguous. The CDR3 totals 13 residues. The V end lost 3 bases, the J end lost 1 base, and 6 bases lay between the germline ends. From germline, CDR1 is SQVTM and CDR2 ANQGSEA. CDR3: CSVDGLNTGELFF. The DNA of the CDR3 is TGCAGCGTTGACGGTCTGAACACCGGGGAGCTGTTTTTT.

The chain couples TRBV20-1 to TRBJ2-3; D may be TRBD1 (6 bases). Germline CDR1 DFQATT, CDR2 SNEGSKA (reference sequence). CDR3 size: 15 residues. V was cut by 0 bases and J by 0 bases, with 10 bases left in between. CDR3 region: CSARDAGASTDTQYF. DNA for the CDR3: TGCAGTGCTAGAGATGCAGGGGCTAGCACAGATACGCAGTATTTT.

A word on this clonotype: A junction end diverges from the germline sequence, so it may reflect a read error. This chain connects TRBV10-3 to TRBJ1-2; TRBD1 agrees at 10 bases. The CDR3 has 14 amino acids. From germline, CDR1 is ENHRY and CDR2 SYGVKD. The chain's CDR3 is CAISEGDRGGGYTF. CDR3 bases: TGTGCCATTAGTGAGGGGGACAGGGGAGGAGGCTACACCTTC.

V gene TRBV20-1 combines with J gene TRBJ1-3, with D unresolved. Germline-derived CDR1 and CDR2 are DFQATT and SNEGSKA (reference sequence). The V gene lost 6 bases and the J gene lost 0 bases, with 15 bases spanning the gap. The CDR3 spans 15 residues. The CDR3 here is CSANPTENSGNTIYF. Here the CDR3 DNA reads TGCAGTGCCAATCCTACAGAAAACTCTGGAAACACCATATATTTT.

The chain has TRBV30 and TRBJ1-1; perhaps TRBD1 as D (5 bases). The CDR3 totals 18 residues. Germline V CDR1 and CDR2: GTSNPN, SVGIG (reference sequence). Trimming removed 0 bases at V and 1 base at J, with 21 bases between. The CDR3 bases are TGTGCCTGGAGTGTAAAGCCAGGGTTTCAAAGGTCGAACACTGAAGCTTTCTTT. It specifies CAWSVKPGFQRSNTEAFF.

The genes are TRBV19 and TRBJ1-5, with D unresolved. Trimming pared 6 bases from V and 0 bases from J, leaving 12 bases between. Germline CDR1 is LNHDA and CDR2 is SQIVND (reference sequence). This CDR3 is 15 amino acids long. This chain's CDR3 is CASRPRFNSNQPQHF. CDR3 DNA: TGTGCCAGTAGACCCCGGTTTAATAGCAATCAGCCCCAGCATTTT.

The J gene is TRBJ1-3, the V gene TRBV5-6, with D tentatively TRBD1 (5 bases). The CDR3 length is 14 residues. From germline, CDR1 is SGHDT and CDR2 YYEEEE. V lost 4 bases, J lost 0 bases, and 8 bases lay in between. CDR3 sequence (DNA): TGTGCCAGCAGCGTGGACATCTCTGGAAACACCATATATTTT. Translated, it gives CASSVDISGNTIYF.

This clonotype showed up just a few times. The chain employs TRBV6-1 and TRBJ1-5, with D possibly matching TRBD1 (5 bases). The CDR3 runs 14 residues. V was trimmed by 3 bases and J by 7 bases, leaving 13 bases between them. In germline, CDR1 is MNHNS, CDR2 SASEGT. The CDR3 sequence is CASSDLAGGQPQHF. The CDR3 coding sequence is TGTGCCAGCAGTGACCTCGCGGGGGGGCAGCCCCAGCATTTT.

V is TRBV10-2 and J is TRBJ1-6; no definite D call. CDR1 and CDR2 (germline): WSHSY, SAAADI. The V end lost 2 bases, the J end lost 9 bases, and 14 bases lay between the germline ends. CDR3 size: 15 residues. The CDR3 region is CASSEPASPSSPLHF. The CDR3 coding sequence is TGCGCCAGCAGTGAGCCGGCCTCTCCTTCTTCACCCCTCCACTTT.

This clonotype came up a few times. The rearrangement links TRBV20-1 to TRBJ2-3; a weak D match, TRBD1 (6 bases). This CDR3 has 14 amino acids. V dropped 1 base and J dropped 0 bases, with 8 bases sitting between them. CDR1 and CDR2 (germline): DFQATT, SNEGSKA (reference sequence). The CDR3 DNA is TGCAGTGCTAGAGTTCAGGGGAGCACAGATACGCAGTATTTT. As protein: CSARVQGSTDTQYF.

This clonotype was found a few times. The chain carries TRBV20-1 and TRBJ2-5; 12 positions agree with TRBD2. There are 14 residues in the CDR3. Germline V lookup: CDR1 DFQATT, CDR2 SNEGSKA (reference sequence). V dropped 3 bases and J dropped 5; count of bases not matched to a gene: 4. CDR3 in DNA: TGCAGTGCTAGGAGACTAGCGGGGGTGGAGACCCAGTACTTC. Amino acid sequence: CSARRLAGVETQYF.

By share of the sample, this clonotype is medium-sized. The CDR3 DNA follows: TGTGCCAGCAGTGAATTGCAGGGTTCACCCCTCCACTTT. Encoded protein: CASSELQGSPLHF. V and J are TRBV6-1 and TRBJ1-6; weak D call: TRBD1 (5 bases). The V gene lost 2 bases and the J gene lost 9 bases, with 8 bases spanning the gap. The CDR3 totals 13 residues. The germline CDR1 and CDR2 sequences are MNHNS and SASEGT.